This T cell receptor (beta chain) is drawn from a study of spatial heterogeneity in lung cancer. Described time point: blood at routine non-recurrence follow-up after resection. This clonotype was seen a single time. The CDR3 consists of 13 residues. V was pared by 3 bases and J by 2 bases, with 6 bases between. TCRdb redid the calling of the 5' RACE reads with MiXCR, one entry per CDR3 protein. The sample holds tens of thousands of distinct CDR3 sequences, just under 20% seen once. The TCR comes from a male donor with early-stage non-small cell lung cancer. Sequenced here: PBMCs, sampled at follow-up. The V call is TRBV12-3 or TRBV12-4, the J call TRBJ2-3, with no clear D. The CDR3 DNA reads TGTGCCAGCAGTTTCACAGCCACAGATACGCAGTATTTT. It encodes CASSFTATDTQYF.